Listed below are T cell receptor beta chains from one sample, sequenced in a study of CD8 T cells in ankylosing spondylitis. A single record per CDR3 protein comes from TCRdb applying MiXCR to the 5' RACE reads. Of about 260,000 distinct CDR3 sequences in the sample, over 15% were seen once. The sequencing input was blood, either unsorted or a sorted T cell fraction (not recorded which). These receptors all stem from a male donor with ankylosing spondylitis or in good health (not recorded which). CDR3s leave out the opening cysteine and the closing phenylalanine or tryptophan. The order of the fields is CDR3 protein, V gene.

CDR3: ASSHGTTGDYGYT
V: TRBV5-1

CDR3: ASRSPVDEQF
V: TRBV12-3/TRBV12-4

CDR3: ASSYGQGKGYT
V: TRBV6-5

CDR3: ATSDDTDRADNYGYT
V: TRBV24-1

CDR3: ASSPTLTRDRGQETQY
V: TRBV4-2

CDR3: ASSQVPGTGELF
V: TRBV3-1

CDR3: ASSVVASRMPIYEQF
V: TRBV9

CDR3: ASTTGRPNTEAF
V: TRBV12-3/TRBV12-4

CDR3: ATSPRPSGANVLT
V: TRBV15

CDR3: ASSENGQTNQPQH
V: TRBV9

CDR3: ASSRFGGDTQY
V: TRBV7-9

CDR3: ASSLTAGYSISPLH
V: TRBV12-3/TRBV12-4

CDR3: ASSQDLRGTNEKLF
V: TRBV3-1

CDR3: ASSPRANVLT
V: TRBV7-2

CDR3: ASSFLDRGGNEKLF
V: TRBV12-3/TRBV12-4

CDR3: ASSFGLTTDTQY
V: TRBV4-2

CDR3: ASSLAGKNTEAF
V: TRBV5-1

CDR3: ASSEDRNTEAF
V: TRBV18

CDR3: ATSRDLGGIGNQPQH
V: TRBV15

CDR3: ASSDPRGTEAF
V: TRBV6-2/TRBV6-3

CDR3: ASSLWEGLDNEQF
V: TRBV5-1

CDR3: ASSSAGVNTGELF
V: TRBV5-1

CDR3: ASSLVRAGELF
V: TRBV12-3/TRBV12-4

CDR3: SATLTSGDQETQY
V: TRBV29-1

CDR3: ASSDLRGTTLNEQF
V: TRBV25-1

CDR3: SAPLTSGTHSNEQF
V: TRBV20-1

CDR3: ASSPGVGWGYT
V: TRBV12-3/TRBV12-4

CDR3: ASSQDDKTRSGNTIY
V: TRBV3-1

CDR3: ASSEYNYGYT
V: TRBV10-2

CDR3: ASSTLWTGDEREGRNEQF
V: TRBV5-1

CDR3: SVLNRADTQY
V: TRBV29-1

CDR3: ASRDKNTGELF
V: TRBV12-3/TRBV12-4

CDR3: ASSVDLDFYNEQF
V: TRBV9

CDR3: ASSRFRDRSGNTIY
V: TRBV3-1

CDR3: ASSPREGGTDTQY
V: TRBV5-4

CDR3: ASSLSDRVQDIQY
V: TRBV5-1

CDR3: ASSPWEDHNEQF
V: TRBV12-3/TRBV12-4

CDR3: ASSPTSGWTGEQF
V: TRBV14

CDR3: ASSGAGGGTEAF
V: TRBV5-1

CDR3: ASNAGTIAKNIQY
V: TRBV6-1

CDR3: ASSIVGSGGNTGELF
V: TRBV19

CDR3: ASGGRSNQPQH
V: TRBV6-1

CDR3: ASSRPGNEQF
V: TRBV5-1

CDR3: ASSQRGRDTQY
V: TRBV11-2

CDR3: ASTRRGQGRETQY
V: TRBV6-1

CDR3: ASSKDRDSPLH
V: TRBV5-6

CDR3: ASSPTSSSYNEQF
V: TRBV28

CDR3: SAPTSGTETQY
V: TRBV20-1

CDR3: ASSQALAGLGTGELF
V: TRBV4-1

CDR3: SARDGSSGTIGEKLF
V: TRBV20-1

CDR3: ASSSGTGSREQF
V: TRBV18

CDR3: SARDRKEGQNTQY
V: TRBV20-1

CDR3: ATSITGQGPLWPQH
V: TRBV15

CDR3: SARDPLLNIQY
V: TRBV20-1

CDR3: SGDRGTEAF
V: TRBV20-1

CDR3: ASSFEPNTGELF
V: TRBV27

CDR3: SASRGMNTEAF
V: TRBV20-1